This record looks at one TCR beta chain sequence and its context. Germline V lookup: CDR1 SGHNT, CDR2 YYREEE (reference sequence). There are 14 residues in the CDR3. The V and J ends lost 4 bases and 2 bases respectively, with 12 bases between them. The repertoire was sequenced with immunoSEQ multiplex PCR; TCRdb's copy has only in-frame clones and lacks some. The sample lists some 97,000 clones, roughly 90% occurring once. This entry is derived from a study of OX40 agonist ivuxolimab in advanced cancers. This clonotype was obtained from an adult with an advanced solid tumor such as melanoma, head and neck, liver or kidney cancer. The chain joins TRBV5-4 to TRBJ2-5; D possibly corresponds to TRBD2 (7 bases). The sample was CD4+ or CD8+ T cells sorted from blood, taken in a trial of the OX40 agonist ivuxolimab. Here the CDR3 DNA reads TGTGCCAGCAGCCGAGGGGGGGGGCAAGAGACCCAGTACTTC. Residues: CASSRGGGQETQYF.